This T cell receptor beta chain emerged from a study of blood T cells in healthy people across ages. Donors were systemically healthy Caucasian individuals from Russia aged about 6 to 95 years. A second 7 to 11 cycle PCR used barcoded and J-beta primers. TCRdb reprocessed the 5' RACE reads via MiXCR and lists one record per CDR3 protein. Of roughly 640,000 distinct CDR3 sequences in the sample, 25% to 35% were seen once. The CDR3 spans 14 residues. Deletions cut 5 bases from V and 4 bases from J, with 11 bases between. Germline CDR1 is SGHTA and CDR2 is FQGNSA. The chain recombines TRBV7-2 with TRBJ2-2, with TRBD2 as a possible D gene (5 bases). The TCR comes from a woman of 80 years or more in good health. The sample was blood. The CDR3 region is CASSRGSVTGELFF. The DNA for the CDR3 is TGTGCCAGCAGCAGAGGGTCTGTCACCGGGGAGCTGTTTTTT.